This is a list of T cell receptor beta chains from one sample in a study of CD8 T cells in Susac syndrome. One entry per CDR3 protein results from TCRdb running MiXCR on the immunoSEQ multiplex PCR reads. The sample shows about 200,000 distinct CDR3 sequences, 90% to 95% of them seen only once. Specimen: CD4+ T cells from PBMCs. The receptors derive from a human donor in good health. Both conserved end residues are part of each CDR3. The D gene is left open where the match is weak. Rows may omit the clone size; those that give it use once, few, many or a size class.

D: .
J: TRBJ1-2
V: TRBV3-1
size: .
DNA: TGTGCCAGCAGCCAAGAGGACAGTTTAGACTACACCTTC
CDR3: CASSQEDSLDYTF

D: TRBD2
J: TRBJ2-3
V: TRBV12-3/TRBV12-4
size: once
DNA: TGTGCCAGCAGTCCTAGAGGGACTAGCGGGGTCAGCACAGATACGCAGTATTTT
CDR3: CASSPRGTSGVSTDTQYF

D: .
J: TRBJ1-1
V: TRBV30
size: .
DNA: TGTGCCTGGAGTGTACACAGAAACACTGAAGCTTTCTTT
CDR3: CAWSVHRNTEAFF

D: TRBD1
J: TRBJ1-2
V: TRBV3-1
size: .
DNA: TGTGCCAGCAGCCAAGGGGGGACAGGCTATGGCTACACCTTC
CDR3: CASSQGGTGYGYTF

D: .
J: TRBJ1-2
V: TRBV20-1
size: once
DNA: TGCAGTGCTAGATTTCCCTTGGGCTATGGCTACACCTTC
CDR3: CSARFPLGYGYTF

D: TRBD2
J: TRBJ2-4
V: TRBV27
size: .
DNA: TGTGCCAGCAGTTTATCGGCGGGAGACGGAAACATTCAGTACTTC
CDR3: CASSLSAGDGNIQYF

D: .
J: TRBJ2-1
V: TRBV13
size: .
DNA: TGTGCCAGCAGCTTTAAGTCGGGTGGGTACAATGAGCAGTTCTTC
CDR3: CASSFKSGGYNEQFF

D: .
J: TRBJ2-4
V: TRBV28
size: once
DNA: TGTGCCAGCAGTTCCTGGGCCCGGGGGAACATTCAGTACTTC
CDR3: CASSSWARGNIQYF

D: TRBD1
J: TRBJ1-5
V: TRBV30
size: .
DNA: TGTGCCTGGAGTCAGGGGGCCGGGGATAGTCAGCCCCAGCATTTT
CDR3: CAWSQGAGDSQPQHF

D: .
J: TRBJ2-6
V: TRBV29-1
size: .
DNA: TGCAGCGTCAGCAGGGGCTCTGGGGCCAACGTCCTGACTTTC
CDR3: CSVSRGSGANVLTF

D: TRBD2
J: TRBJ2-3
V: TRBV3-1
size: .
DNA: TGTGCCAGCAGCCTCCGCGGGGGGGCCACAGATACGCAGTATTTT
CDR3: CASSLRGGATDTQYF

D: .
J: TRBJ2-1
V: TRBV4-1
size: .
DNA: TGCGCCAGCAGCCAAGATGTGGGACCCTCGAGCTCCTACAATGAGCAGTTCTTC
CDR3: CASSQDVGPSSSYNEQFF

D: TRBD1
J: TRBJ1-1
V: TRBV24-1
size: .
DNA: TGTGCCACCAGTGATCTAGACAGGGGACGAGCTTTCTTT
CDR3: CATSDLDRGRAFF

D: TRBD2
J: TRBJ2-2
V: TRBV2
size: .
DNA: TGTGCCAGCAAGCGGGAAGGAGGACGGAACGGGGAGCTGTTTTTT
CDR3: CASKREGGRNGELFF

D: .
J: TRBJ2-5
V: TRBV12-3/TRBV12-4
size: .
DNA: TGTGCCAGCAGTGGCAGGGCCCAAGAGACCCAGTACTTC
CDR3: CASSGRAQETQYF

D: .
J: TRBJ2-2
V: TRBV11-1
size: .
DNA: TGTGCCAGCAGCCGCCGCGTAGGCTCGTCGAACACCGGGGAGCTGTTTTTT
CDR3: CASSRRVGSSNTGELFF

D: .
J: TRBJ2-1
V: TRBV29-1
size: few
DNA: TGCAGCGTCAACGAGGCCTGGCGGGCTTTCAATGAGCAGTTCTTC
CDR3: CSVNEAWRAFNEQFF

D: .
J: TRBJ2-3
V: TRBV24-1
size: .
DNA: TGTGCCACCAGTGTTCCAGGATCTGGCACAGATACGCAGTATTTT
CDR3: CATSVPGSGTDTQYF

D: .
J: TRBJ1-1
V: TRBV6-1
size: .
DNA: TGTGCCAGCAGGGTGAAGGGGCTGAGAGAAACTGAAGCTTTCTTT
CDR3: CASRVKGLRETEAFF

D: TRBD2
J: TRBJ2-1
V: TRBV9
size: .
DNA: TGTGCCAGCAGCGTAGCTACAGGACTAGCGGGTAATGAGCAGTTCTTC
CDR3: CASSVATGLAGNEQFF

D: .
J: TRBJ2-3
V: TRBV15
size: .
DNA: TGTGCCACCAGCAAACAGACAAATCCAGATACGCAGTATTTT
CDR3: CATSKQTNPDTQYF

D: TRBD1
J: TRBJ2-7
V: TRBV20-1
size: .
DNA: TGCAGTGCTTGCTTGACAGGGACCTACGAGCAGTACTTC
CDR3: CSACLTGTYEQYF

D: .
J: TRBJ2-1
V: TRBV29-1
size: .
DNA: TGCAGCGTTGAAGACTCTGGTGCCCGCGGTGAGCAGTTCTTC
CDR3: CSVEDSGARGEQFF

D: TRBD1
J: TRBJ1-3
V: TRBV3-1
size: .
DNA: TGTGCCAGCAGCCGGTCGGACAGGGGAAGTGGAAACACCATATATTTT
CDR3: CASSRSDRGSGNTIYF

D: .
J: TRBJ2-6
V: TRBV20-1
size: .
DNA: TGCAGTGCTAGTCTCCCAGGGGCCAACGTCCTGACTTTC
CDR3: CSASLPGANVLTF

D: TRBD2
J: TRBJ2-7
V: TRBV10-3
size: .
DNA: TGTGCCATCAGCCTATTGTCTAGCGGGGCAGGGTACGAGCAGTACTTC
CDR3: CAISLLSSGAGYEQYF

D: .
J: TRBJ2-7
V: TRBV7-9
size: .
DNA: TGTGCCAGCAGCCCGGTAGCGGACAGCGAGGGGTCCTACGAGCAGTACTTC
CDR3: CASSPVADSEGSYEQYF

D: .
J: TRBJ2-5
V: TRBV29-1
size: .
DNA: TGCAGCGGTGGTGGGGGGGAGACCCAGTACTTC
CDR3: CSGGGGETQYF

D: TRBD1
J: TRBJ1-1
V: TRBV9
size: .
DNA: TGTGCCAGCAGGGACAGGGGAGCCAACACTGAAGCTTTCTTT
CDR3: CASRDRGANTEAFF

D: TRBD2
J: TRBJ2-1
V: TRBV20-1
size: .
DNA: TGCAGTGCCTACAGTGGGGCGGGAGCCTACAATGAGCAGTTCTTC
CDR3: CSAYSGAGAYNEQFF

D: .
J: TRBJ2-1
V: TRBV7-9
size: .
DNA: TGTGCCAGCAAGCTACCGAGGACTTCCGAAAGCTACAATGAGCAGTTCTTC
CDR3: CASKLPRTSESYNEQFF

D: .
J: TRBJ2-5
V: TRBV24-1
size: once
DNA: TGTGCCACCAGTGACCGAGGAGAGACCCAGTACTTC
CDR3: CATSDRGETQYF

D: TRBD2
J: TRBJ2-1
V: TRBV30
size: .
DNA: TGTGCCTGGAGTGTTCAACTAGCGGGAGTTCGGAATGAGCAGTTCTTC
CDR3: CAWSVQLAGVRNEQFF

D: .
J: TRBJ2-1
V: TRBV27
size: .
DNA: TGTGCCAGCAGTACGAGGACGGGAACCTACAATGAGCAGTTCTTC
CDR3: CASSTRTGTYNEQFF

D: .
J: TRBJ2-3
V: TRBV29-1
size: .
DNA: TGCAGCGTACTCAAAATGACAGGTTTTCTCACAGATACGCAGTATTTT
CDR3: CSVLKMTGFLTDTQYF

D: TRBD2
J: TRBJ2-5
V: TRBV6-5
size: once
DNA: TGTGCCAGCAGAACAGTAGCGGGGTCGAAAGAGACCCAGTACTTC
CDR3: CASRTVAGSKETQYF

D: .
J: TRBJ2-7
V: TRBV4-3
size: .
DNA: TGCGCCAGCAGCCAAGCCGCTGGACAAACCTCCTACGAGCAGTACTTC
CDR3: CASSQAAGQTSYEQYF